A single T cell receptor beta chain is shown here with its context. Its antigen is not yet known. A junction boundary mismatches the germline segment, possibly from a read error. The receptor library was made with 5' RACE. The instrument given in TCRdb is Illumina HiSeq 2500. A second roughly 6 to 12 cycle PCR used a sample-barcoded 5' primer and a J-beta primer mix. A template-switch 5' adaptor carrying 12 random nucleotides introduced a unique molecular identifier onto each TCR beta cDNA molecule. Each sample yielded at least 3 million CDR3-containing paired-end reads. First-strand cDNA was synthesized from all RNA with the Mint cDNA synthesis kit, primed by a TRBC-specific oligonucleotide. All cDNA was treated with uracil-DNA glycosylase and then went through a first 18-cycle PCR with the universal primers M1SS and BC2_uni_R. As for the authors' bioinformatics: For normalization, 1 million high-quality reads, each with a distinct molecular identifier, were randomly selected from each sample. Reads sharing molecular identifiers were discarded rather than binned into consensus sequences. MiTCR, set to a Q25 quality threshold and the strictest error-elimination algorithm, was used for CDR3 identification, clonotype clustering and error correction. Lower-bound total TCR beta diversity was estimated with a nonparametric unseen species model using Euler transformation. Using fastp trimming at Q25 and MiXCR clonotype assembly, TCRdb reanalyzed the public sequencing data and kept in-frame beta chains. Each CDR3 protein appears once, grouped with its most common genes and DNA. None of the V and J calls come from the authors' own analysis; TCRdb made them. This sample is represented by approximately 770,000 distinct CDR3 sequences; more than 45% of them were singletons. The ten top clones hold over 20% of the sample.

The sample belongs to a study of blood T cells in healthy people across ages (dated by TCRdb to between 2014 and 2017). Background on the whole study: Template switching captured roughly one uniquely barcoded TCR beta cDNA molecule per two T cells in model experiments. Using deep sequencing normalized with unique cDNA molecular identifiers, the study measured how TCR beta repertoire diversity changes with age. Donors were grouped into four age groups: young (average 16 years), middle-aged (under 40), aged (roughly 67) and long-lived (around 80). To avoid experimental bias, donors of different ages were spread randomly across the sequencing lanes. Using the same blood draw, the study looked at two additional independent replicas of 1 million unique cDNA reads for two donors, one aged 18 to 30 and the other aged 80 or older.

The donors were roughly 39 Caucasian individuals from Russia, aged roughly 6 to 90 years, who were systemically healthy. About 10 milliliters of peripheral blood were drawn from each donor into EDTA-treated Vacutainer tubes. Ficoll-Paque density-gradient centrifugation was used to isolate PBMCs, with at least 6 million obtained per sample. Total RNA was extracted from PBMCs with Trizol reagent, with at least 5.5 micrograms obtained per sample. Naive CD45RAhigh/CD27high T cell percentages were measured by flow cytometry on a PBMC aliquot from every donor. Summary of the overall study and its limitations: Observed TCR beta diversity correlated strongly with the percentage of naive T cells measured by flow cytometry. As age increased, observed TCR beta diversity per million T cells dropped in a roughly linear way, and a significant reduction was already evident by age 40. Donor CMV infection status was unknown, potentially confounding age-related changes in expanded clonotypes. Estimates of total diversity based on one million sequenced T cells were regarded as lower bounds and as underestimates. Compared with the aged group, more naive CD4+ T cells, fewer expanded clones and increased TCR diversity were shown by the long-lived group, suggesting age selection. Since profiling was done on bulk unsorted PBMCs, naive and antigen-experienced compartments could not be conclusively compared.

The sample consisted of blood. The TCR sequence derives from a man aged 25 to 40 in good health.

The CDR3 reads CASTRNHEQYF. At the DNA level, the sequence is TGTGCGAGCACGCGGAACCACGAGCAGTACTTC. The sequence joins TRBV28 to TRBJ2-5, with an unclear D gene assignment. The tail of the sequence fits TRBJ2-7 better, so the J call may be wrong. CDR1 MDHEN and CDR2 SYDVKM are derived from the germline V gene. From cysteine to phenylalanine, the CDR3 is 11 amino acids long. Of the read, only the CDR3 DNA is kept; its 33 bases are in frame from base 1.